This entry lists 28 T cell receptor beta chains sequenced from one sample in a study of siplizumab effects on memory and regulatory T cells (dated by TCRdb to the late 2010s). Library preparation was by the immunoSEQ multiplex PCR assay. The table was pulled from immuneACCESS by TCRdb, which kept in-frame rearrangements only. Such tables lose some clones; where checked, under half of the loss comes from unresolved V genes, and the rest has no known cause. Across this sample there are approximately 110,000 clones, with 90% to 95% seen only once. The leading ten clones occupy 0.65% to 0.9% of the sample. Sequencing used Tregs sorted from blood. The receptor source for this set is a human donor in good health.

The rearrangement joins TRBV6-4 to TRBJ1-2; 7 bases are shared with TRBD1. V was clipped by 6 bases and J by 4 bases; unmatched bases: 11. The CDR3 is made up of 15 amino acids. Germline V gene sequence: CDR1 MRHNA, CDR2 SNTAGT. In DNA, the CDR3 is TGTGCCAGCAGGAACACAGGGGCCGGGGGCTATGGCTACACCTTC. Translated: CASRNTGAGGYGYTF.

The gene calls are TRBV2 and TRBJ1-6; TRBD1 matches at 9 bases. J was trimmed by 9 bases and V by 7 bases; bases with no gene match: 7. The CDR3 has 14 amino acids. CDR1 and CDR2 (germline): SNHLY, FYNNEI. The CDR3 region is CASNRGQGISPLHF. CDR3 nucleotides: TGTGCCAGCAATAGGGGACAGGGCATTTCACCCCTCCACTTT.

The rearrangement links TRBV6-4 to TRBJ2-4, with no clear D. The CDR3 loop spans 15 amino acids. The V gene lost 3 bases and the J gene lost 3 bases, with 12 bases spanning the gap. Germline loops: CDR1 MRHNA, CDR2 SNTAGT. DNA for the CDR3: TGTGCCAGCAGTGAAAAACGGGCAAGCAAAAACATTCAGTACTTC. Translated, it gives CASSEKRASKNIQYF.

The rearrangement links TRBV19 to TRBJ2-1; 8 bases map to TRBD2. The germline CDR1 and CDR2 sequences are LNHDA and SQIVND (reference sequence). CDR3 size: 14 residues. J was trimmed by 7 bases and V by 6 bases; bases with no gene match: 8. The CDR3 DNA reads TGTGCCAGTAGACAAGCGGGGGTCGGGAATGAGCAGTTCTTC. Protein: CASRQAGVGNEQFF.

V is TRBV6-6 and J is TRBJ2-1, with 10 bases aligning to TRBD2. CDR3 length: 14 residues. Trimming took 8 bases from V and 7 from J; bases not matched to a gene: 8. Germline V CDR1 and CDR2: MNHNY, SVGAGI (reference sequence). The CDR3 reads CASLSLAGANEQFF. CDR3 in DNA: TGTGCCAGCCTTTCCCTAGCGGGAGCTAATGAGCAGTTCTTC.

This sequence joins TRBV27 and TRBJ1-4; 8 bases are shared with TRBD1. The CDR3 consists of 12 residues. V lost 4 bases to trimming and J lost 8 bases; unmatched junction nucleotides: 0. Germline V CDR1 and CDR2: MNHEY, SMNVEV (reference sequence). The CDR3 DNA reads TGTGCCAGCAGTTACAGGGGGGAAAAACTGTTTTTT. Its protein is CASSYRGEKLFF.

The chain employs TRBV10-3 and TRBJ2-7; a weak D match, TRBD2 (6 bases). Germline V CDR1 and CDR2: ENHRY, SYGVKD. CDR3 length: 14 amino acids. Between the trimmed V and J ends, which lost 7 bases and 3 bases, there was a span of 16 bases. The DNA of the CDR3 is TGTGCCATCAAGGAGGGGTCAGGGAACTACGAGCAGTACTTC. Translating it yields CAIKEGSGNYEQYF.

The CDR3 region is CASSFRQGFSGANVLTF. The CDR3 DNA sequence: TGTGCCAGCAGCTTTAGACAGGGATTCTCTGGGGCCAACGTCCTGACTTTC. This chain links TRBV7-8 with TRBJ2-6; 7 bases are a match to TRBD1. The CDR3 length is 17 residues. After removal of 3 bases from V and 0 bases from J, the junction contained 5 bases not matched to a gene. Germline values: CDR1 SGHVS, CDR2 FQNEAQ. The variable domain in full, completed from reference TRBV7-8 and TRBJ2-6, reads GAGVSQSPRYKVAKRGQDVALRCDPISGHVSLFWYQQALGQGPEFLTYFQNEAQLDKSGLPSDRFFAERPEGSVSTLKIQRTQQEDSAVYLCASSFRQGFSGANVLTFGAGSRLTVL.

The V and J genes are TRBV18 and TRBJ2-7; D is perhaps TRBD1 or TRBD2 (5 bases each). The CDR3 contains 12 residues. Trimming shortened V by 6 bases and J by 6 bases, and 12 bases separated the two germline ends. Germline CDR1 reads KGHSH; CDR2 reads LQKENI. The CDR3 DNA follows: TGTGCCAGCTCCCTCGAGGGGCTCGAGCAGTACTTC. This encodes CASSLEGLEQYF.

V is TRBV5-1 and J is TRBJ2-1; maybe TRBD2 (5 bases). Trimming removed 4 bases from V and 3 bases from J, with 14 bases in between. CDR3 length: 15 residues. Germline-derived CDR1 and CDR2 are SGHRS and YFSETQ. The CDR3 bases are TGCGCCAGCAGCGGGGATGTCGGGAACTACAATGAGCAGTTCTTC. Translating it yields CASSGDVGNYNEQFF.

The chain combines TRBV5-1 with TRBJ2-7; D is ambiguous. In germline, CDR1 is SGHRS, CDR2 YFSETQ. The CDR3 sequence is 14 residues long. V dropped 0 bases and J dropped 7 bases, with 14 bases sitting between them. The CDR3 bases are TGCGCCAGCAGCTTGGCGGTCGGCATTGGAGAGCAGTACTTC. Protein: CASSLAVGIGEQYF.

The rearrangement uses TRBV4-1 and TRBJ2-7, with D perhaps given as TRBD1 or TRBD2 (5 bases each). This CDR3 region has 16 residues. Germline V gene sequence: CDR1 MGHRA, CDR2 YSYEKL. Trimming shortened V by 1 base and J by 2 bases, and 15 bases separated the two germline ends. The CDR3 loop reads CASSQGWVRDPYEQYF. The CDR3 nucleotides read TGCGCCAGCAGCCAAGGGTGGGTCAGGGACCCCTACGAGCAGTACTTC.

This rearrangement joins TRBV11-3 to TRBJ1-2; no clear D. Germline V gene sequence: CDR1 SGHNT, CDR2 YENEEA. This CDR3 spans 15 amino acids. V lost 7 bases, J lost 3 bases, and 18 bases lay in between. The CDR3 DNA follows: TGTGCCAGCACCCATTTCGGGGAGGTCGACTATGGCTACACCTTC. Translating it yields CASTHFGEVDYGYTF.

In this sample, this clone turned up once. The chain is built from TRBV7-8 and TRBJ2-1; D unresolved. Germline V gene data show CDR1 as SGHVS and CDR2 as FQNEAQ. V lost 5 bases and J 1 base, leaving 12 bases between the germline ends. The CDR3 extends over 15 amino acids. The CDR3 nucleotides read TGTGCCAGCAGCCCCCACCCGGAGTCCTACAATGAGCAGTTCTTC. Translated: CASSPHPESYNEQFF.

The chain links TRBV4-1 to TRBJ2-1, with 7 bases matching TRBD2. Germline CDR1 and CDR2: MGHRA and YSYEKL. With V trimmed by 3 bases and J by 0 bases, 17 bases remained unmatched. This CDR3 comprises 20 residues. The CDR3 spells CASSQDRGASGLSSYNEQFF. DNA of the CDR3: TGCGCCAGCAGCCAGGACCGAGGTGCTAGCGGTTTGAGCTCCTACAATGAGCAGTTCTTC.

The chain is built from TRBV27 and TRBJ2-5, with D perhaps assigned TRBD1 or TRBD2 (6 bases each). The length of the CDR3 is 15 residues. Per germline, CDR1 MNHEY and CDR2 SMNVEV (reference sequence). V was shortened by 1 base and J by 4 bases, with 13 bases between the two germline ends. The CDR3 DNA is TGTGCCAGCAGTTTATTAAAAGGGGGAGGAGAGACCCAGTACTTC. Its translation is CASSLLKGGGETQYF.

The CDR3 coding sequence is TGTGCCAGCAGCATACAGGGGGCTGGGACAGATACGCAGTATTTT. Translation: CASSIQGAGTDTQYF. V gene TRBV7-9 combines with J gene TRBJ2-3; TRBD1 agrees at 9 bases. CDR1 is SEHNR and CDR2 is FQNEAQ in the germline V gene (reference sequence). V lost 5 bases and J lost 3; bases outside the gene matches: 6. The CDR3 spans 15 residues.

This chain joins TRBV10-3 and TRBJ1-1, with D possibly being TRBD1 (5 bases). The CDR3 length is 14 residues. Looked up from germline, CDR1 is ENHRY and CDR2 is SYGVKD. Between the trimmed V and J ends, which lost 6 bases and 1 base, there was a span of 12 bases. The DNA of the CDR3 is TGTGCCATCAGGGTAGAGGGGTCGAACACTGAAGCTTTCTTT. Encoded protein: CAIRVEGSNTEAFF.

This rearrangement joins TRBV5-1 to TRBJ2-7; 7 bases align to TRBD1. Germline V gives CDR1 SGHRS, CDR2 YFSETQ. The CDR3 totals 15 residues. V shed 0 bases, J shed 6 bases, and the junction held 9 bases outside the gene matches. The CDR3 DNA reads TGCGCCAGCAGCTTGGAGGGGACAGCCTCCGGCGAGCAGTACTTC. As protein: CASSLEGTASGEQYF.

This clone was observed a single time. The genes are TRBV7-9 and TRBJ2-3; possibly TRBD1 or TRBD2 for D (6 bases each). Germline V CDR1 and CDR2: SEHNR, FQNEAQ (reference sequence). V dropped 5 bases and J dropped 7 bases, with 19 bases sitting between them. The CDR3 runs to 15 residues. CDR3 protein: CASSLPGAAGYTQYF. The CDR3 nucleotides read TGTGCCAGCAGCCTCCCGGGGGCCGCCGGGTATACGCAGTATTTT.

This chain links TRBV6-5 with TRBJ2-1; possibly TRBD1 or TRBD2 for D (6 bases each). The CDR3 contains 12 residues. Germline V gives CDR1 MNHEY, CDR2 SVGAGI. Trimming took 4 bases from V and 10 from J, leaving 11 bases between them. The CDR3 bases are TGTGCCAGCAGTTTGGGGGGCAAAGAGCAGTTCTTC. It encodes CASSLGGKEQFF.

The V call is TRBV10-3, the J call TRBJ1-1; D is unresolved. The CDR3 is made up of 13 amino acids. Deletions cut 5 bases from V and 0 bases from J, with 7 bases between. Germline CDR1 reads ENHRY; CDR2 reads SYGVKD. The CDR3, as DNA: TGTGCCATCAGTCCCCGGTTGAACACTGAAGCTTTCTTT. Protein: CAISPRLNTEAFF.

The chain joins TRBV6-1 to TRBJ1-5; no clear D gene. Germline V lookup: CDR1 MNHNS, CDR2 SASEGT. The CDR3 spans 11 residues. Trimming left V 4 bases short and J 4 bases short, with 2 bases between. The CDR3: CASSGNQPQHF. The CDR3 bases are TGTGCCAGCAGTGGTAATCAGCCCCAGCATTTT.

The V call is TRBV13, the J call TRBJ1-6, with D perhaps matching TRBD1 (5 bases). Germline-derived CDR1 and CDR2 are PRHDT and FYEKMQ (reference sequence). This CDR3 is built from 15 residues. Trimming left V 6 bases short and J 10 bases short, with 19 bases between. In DNA, the CDR3 is TGTGCCAGCAGAACTCGGGGGGGGTTTGAATCACCCCTCCACTTT. The encoded protein is CASRTRGGFESPLHF.

CDR3 nucleotides: TGTGCCAGCAGTGAGGCCTTTAGACGGGAAAATCAGCCCCAGCATTTT. Translation: CASSEAFRRENQPQHF. J is TRBJ1-5 and V is TRBV6-1; no clear D gene. V was cut by 3 bases and J by 4 bases, with 16 bases left in between. CDR3 size: 16 residues. Germline lookup yields CDR1 MNHNS and CDR2 SASEGT.

The chain recombines TRBV15 with TRBJ1-1, with 9 bases identical to TRBD1. This CDR3 is built from 18 residues. Germline V CDR1 and CDR2: LNHNV, YYDKDF (reference sequence). Trimming removed 0 bases from V and 0 bases from J; junction bases left unmatched: 8. CDR3 amino acids: CATSREPGQGGVNTEAFF. The CDR3 nucleotides are TGTGCCACCAGCAGAGAACCGGGACAGGGAGGCGTGAACACTGAAGCTTTCTTT. Full variable domain (rest looked up from reference TRBV15 and TRBJ1-1): DAMVIQNPRYQVTQFGKPVTLSCSQTLNHNVMYWYQQKSSQAPKLLFHYYDKDFNNEADTPDNFQSRRPNTSFCFLDIRSPGLGDTAMYLCATSREPGQGGVNTEAFFGQGTRLTVV.

This chain links TRBV19 with TRBJ2-5, with 9 bases lining up with TRBD1. This CDR3 has 16 residues. Germline V lookup: CDR1 LNHDA, CDR2 SQIVND (reference sequence). With V trimmed by 3 bases and J by 5 bases, 10 bases remained unmatched. The DNA for the CDR3 is TGTGCCAGTAGTATTTTATTAACAGGGGGCCTGGAGACCCAGTACTTC. It specifies CASSILLTGGLETQYF.

The chain carries TRBV10-1 and TRBJ2-3; maybe TRBD2 (6 bases). Germline V gene lookup returns CDR1 WNHNN and CDR2 SYGVQD (reference sequence). V was pared by 3 bases and J by 11 bases, with 15 bases between. CDR3 size: 13 residues. The CDR3 sequence: CASSDPDPGEQYF. CDR3 DNA sequence: TGCGCCAGCAGTGACCCCGACCCGGGGGAGCAGTATTTT.